A selection of T cell receptor beta chains follows, all from one sample in a study of response to subunit inactivated influenza vaccine. TCRdb recomputed calls from the RT-PCR reads with MiXCR, one row per CDR3 protein. The table has about 540,000 distinct CDR3 sequences, 14% seen once. Sequencing used PBMCs from blood, obtained roughly 13 days after vaccination. These receptors all stem from a man in his fifties who received an inactivated influenza vaccine. The CDR3 runs from the conserved cysteine through the conserved F or W. A D gene is named only where the DNA matches it firmly. Clone size is stated in some rows and not others, as once, few, many or a class when expanded.

clone size,V gene,J gene,CDR3 length,D gene,CDR3 DNA,CDR3 protein
many,TRBV5-1,TRBJ2-1,14,TRBD1,TGCGCCAGCAGCCTGGGACAGAGTTTCAATGAGCAGTTCTTC,CASSLGQSFNEQFF
few,TRBV7-2,TRBJ1-1,14,NA,TGTGCCAGCAGCCAACAACAGGGATATACTGAAGCTTTCTTT,CASSQQQGYTEAFF
few,TRBV12-3/TRBV12-4,TRBJ2-4,13,NA,TGTGCCAGCAGTTTAAACGCCAAAAACATTCAGTACTTC,CASSLNAKNIQYF
few,TRBV20-1,TRBJ1-5,14,TRBD1,TGCAGTGCCACCCGACCAGGGGGAAATCAGCCCCAGCATTTT,CSATRPGGNQPQHF
NA,TRBV5-1,TRBJ2-1,15,NA,TGCGCCAGCAGCAATACAGGGAAGTCGAACTTTGAGCAGTTCTTC,CASSNTGKSNFEQFF
NA,TRBV7-9,TRBJ2-1,13,TRBD2,TGTGCCAGCAGCTTACAGGGTAGCGGGGGTGTCTTCTTC,CASSLQGSGGVFF
many,TRBV3-1,TRBJ1-2,11,NA,TGTGCCAGCAGTACAGTCTATGGCTACACCTTC,CASSTVYGYTF
NA,TRBV4-3,TRBJ2-1,14,NA,TGCGCCAGCAGCCAAGATGCCCAGGCCCGTAGGCAGTTCTTC,CASSQDAQARRQFF
NA,TRBV12-3/TRBV12-4,TRBJ2-2,12,NA,TGTGCCAACCCGGGACTCAACGGGGAGCTGTTTTTT,CANPGLNGELFF
few,TRBV11-1,TRBJ2-7,13,NA,TGTGCCAGCACAGGCGAGTCACCCTACGAGCAGTACTTC,CASTGESPYEQYF
many,TRBV20-1,TRBJ2-5,12,NA,TGCAGTGCTAGAATTGGCGTAGAGACCCAGTACTTC,CSARIGVETQYF
NA,TRBV28,TRBJ2-5,16,TRBD2,TGTGCCAGCAGACCACACGAGGGAGGGCCGATAGAGACCCAGTACTTC,CASRPHEGGPIETQYF
NA,TRBV3-1,TRBJ1-1,16,TRBD1,TGTGCCAGCAGCCAAGATTTTTACGACAGGGGGACTGAAGCTTTCTTT,CASSQDFYDRGTEAFF
few,TRBV15,TRBJ1-2,15,NA,TGTGCCACCAGCAGAGATCTCGGGAGGAACTATGGCTACACCTTC,CATSRDLGRNYGYTF
NA,TRBV12-3/TRBV12-4,TRBJ1-4,11,NA,TGTGCCAGCAGTTTGGGGCTCGGTCTGTTTTTT,CASSLGLGLFF
NA,TRBV28,TRBJ2-5,17,NA,TGTGCCAGCAGTCCCCAATTTAGGGGCTTACTCCAAGAGACCCAGTACTTC,CASSPQFRGLLQETQYF
few,TRBV5-1,TRBJ1-2,13,NA,TGCGCCAGCAGCTTTTTAGTCACGGATGGCTACACCTTC,CASSFLVTDGYTF
NA,TRBV18,TRBJ2-1,12,TRBD1,TGTGCCAGCTCACCTCAGGGGGCTGACGGGTTCTTC,CASSPQGADGFF